The 23 T cell receptor beta chains reported below all come from one sample, sequenced in a study of blood T cell repertoires in COVID-19. The table came from immunoSEQ multiplex PCR; TCRdb's copy has only in-frame clones and leaves some out. The sample holds about 44,000 clones; about 86% are singletons and the top ten take 40% to 45%. Source material: peripheral blood. The source of these receptors is a human donor in a cohort sampled during active COVID-19.

By proportion, this clone is large. The gene calls are TRBV4-1 and TRBJ2-7; 8 bases match TRBD1. The trim removed 1 base at V and 4 bases at J, leaving 12 bases unmatched. The CDR3 length is 17 residues. The germline V gene has CDR1 MGHRA and CDR2 YSYEKL. The CDR3 region has the DNA TGCGCCAGCAGCCAAGCCGGACAGGGCGAATTTGTGTACGAGCAGTACTTC. It encodes CASSQAGQGEFVYEQYF.

The chain has TRBV7-3 and TRBJ2-2, with 7 bases that match TRBD1. Germline CDR1 and CDR2: SGHTA and FQGTGA. The V segment lost 9 bases and the J segment 1 base; nucleotides outside the gene matches: 2. The CDR3 runs 13 residues. The CDR3 nucleotides are TGTGCCAGTAGACAGGGGAACACCGGGGAGCTGTTTTTT. Its translation: CASRQGNTGELFF. The full variable domain, in which reference TRBV7-3 and TRBJ2-2 provide the parts outside the CDR3, is GAGVSQTPSNKVTEKGKYVELRCDPISGHTALYWYRQSLGQGPEFLIYFQGTGAADDSGLPNDRFFAVRPEGSVSTLKIQRTERGDSAVYLCASRQGNTGELFFGEGSRLTVL.

The chain employs TRBV30 and TRBJ1-2; D might be TRBD1 (6 bases). The CDR3 spans 13 residues. Germline CDR1 is GTSNPN and CDR2 is SVGIG (reference sequence). V lost 4 bases and J 2 bases, leaving 11 bases between the germline ends. The CDR3 spells CAWMQGRNYGYTF. DNA of the CDR3: TGTGCCTGGATGCAGGGGAGAAACTATGGCTACACCTTC.

V is TRBV4-3 and J is TRBJ2-3, with 10 bases fitting TRBD2. V lost 0 bases and J lost 1; bases outside the gene matches: 4. The CDR3 runs 17 residues. In germline, CDR1 is LGHNA, CDR2 YSLEER. The CDR3 DNA reads TGCGCCAGCAGCCAAGACATAGCGGGGGGCGGCACAGATACGCAGTATTTT. Its protein product is CASSQDIAGGGTDTQYF.

The chain uses TRBV5-1 and TRBJ2-7; TRBD2 matches at 16 bases. Unmatched junction bases numbered 8, after V lost 4 bases and J lost 4 bases. Germline values: CDR1 SGHRS, CDR2 YFSETQ. The CDR3 runs 17 residues. CDR3 coding DNA: TGCGCCAGCAGCCCAGGGACTAGCGGGGGGGCCTTTTACGAGCAGTACTTC. It yields the protein CASSPGTSGGAFYEQYF.

The chain links TRBV5-8 to TRBJ2-1, with D perhaps matching TRBD1 (5 bases). CDR1 is SGHTS, CDR2 YDEGEE, per germline. The CDR3 covers 15 residues. The V gene lost 7 bases and the J gene lost 1 base, with 15 bases spanning the gap. The CDR3 reads CASFVRQNSYNEQFF. The CDR3 DNA reads as TGTGCCAGCTTTGTTAGACAGAATTCCTACAATGAGCAGTTCTTC.

This chain uses TRBV2 with TRBJ2-3, with D perhaps matching TRBD1 (5 bases). Germline CDR1 SNHLY, CDR2 FYNNEI. Between the trimmed V and J ends, which lost 6 bases and 6 bases, there was a span of 16 bases. This CDR3 is built from 14 residues. This CDR3 is CASSAGQKGDTQYF. DNA of the CDR3: TGTGCCAGCAGCGCTGGACAAAAGGGGGATACGCAGTATTTT.

This clone was recorded once. CDR3 sequence (DNA): TGTGCCAGTACCGAACTTACAGCGAACACTGAAGCTTTCTTT. It is translated as CASTELTANTEAFF. The chain joins TRBV19 to TRBJ1-1; D is unclear. CDR1 LNHDA and CDR2 SQIVND come from the germline V gene (reference sequence). Trimming removed 7 bases from V and 1 base from J, with 13 bases in between. The CDR3 covers 14 residues.

This chain joins TRBV18 and TRBJ1-6; TRBD1 aligns across 8 bases. The CDR3 consists of 16 residues. The germline CDR1 and CDR2 sequences are KGHSH and LQKENI. With V trimmed by 2 bases and J by 9 bases, 9 bases remained unmatched. CDR3 in amino acids: CASSPSPTGGGSPLHF. CDR3 nucleotide sequence: TGTGCCAGCTCACCAAGCCCAACAGGGGGAGGTTCACCCCTCCACTTT.

The V gene is TRBV11-2, the J gene TRBJ2-5, with TRBD2 matching over 11 bases. CDR1 is SGHAT, CDR2 FQNNGV, per germline. The CDR3 sequence is 15 residues long. V trimming: 6 bases; J trimming: 0 bases; junction bases outside the gene matches: 3. Here the CDR3 reads CASRVAGGYQETQYF. Here the CDR3 DNA reads TGTGCCAGCAGGGTAGCGGGGGGGTACCAAGAGACCCAGTACTTC.

The chain has TRBV5-1 and TRBJ2-7; 9 bases line up with TRBD1. This CDR3 comprises 13 residues. The V segment lost 4 bases and the J segment 4 bases; nucleotides outside the gene matches: 3. Germline V gene lookup returns CDR1 SGHRS and CDR2 YFSETQ. The DNA for the CDR3 is TGCGCCAGCAGCCGGGACAGGGAGTACGAGCAGTACTTC. This sequence encodes CASSRDREYEQYF. Complete variable domain (other parts from reference TRBV5-1 and TRBJ2-7): KAGVTQTPRYLIKTRGQQVTLSCSPISGHRSVSWYQQTPGQGLQFLFEYFSETQRNKGNFPGRFSGRQFSNSRSEMNVSTLELGDSALYLCASSRDREYEQYFGPGTRLTVT.

V usage is TRBV19 and J usage is TRBJ2-5; 9 nucleotides agree with TRBD2. The junction had 3 bases not matched to a gene; V was cut back by 4 bases and J by 3 bases. Germline V gene data show CDR1 as LNHDA and CDR2 as SQIVND (reference sequence). The CDR3 totals 14 residues. The CDR3 sequence is CASSTLAGEETQYF. The CDR3 nucleotides read TGTGCCAGTAGTACATTAGCGGGGGAAGAGACCCAGTACTTC. Supplemented by reference TRBV19 and TRBJ2-5, the full variable domain reads DGGITQSPKYLFRKEGQNVTLSCEQNLNHDAMYWYRQDPGQGLRLIYYSQIVNDFQKGDIAEGYSVSREKKESFPLTVTSAQKNPTAFYLCASSTLAGEETQYFGPGTRLLVL.

V is TRBV21-1 and J is TRBJ2-7; the table assigns TRBD2, which was not confirmed against the DNA. TRBV21-1 is a pseudogene. CDR3 length equals 13 residues. This CDR3 is CASGRDDSYEQYV. The CDR3 coding sequence is TGTGCCAGCGGGAGGGACGACTCCTACGAGCAGTACGTC.

The rearrangement links TRBV14 to TRBJ1-1, with D perhaps matching TRBD1 (6 bases). Trimming took off 8 bases at V and 3 bases at J, with 13 bases between the two ends. CDR3 length: 13 residues. Looked up from germline, CDR1 is SGHDN and CDR2 is FVKESK. CDR3 region: CASERTGYTEAFF. The DNA of the CDR3 is TGTGCCAGCGAAAGAACAGGGTACACTGAAGCTTTCTTT.

The chain carries TRBV6-5 and TRBJ1-2; D might be TRBD1 (6 bases). Germline V CDR1 and CDR2: MNHEY, SVGAGI. V dropped 5 bases and J dropped 8 bases, with 15 bases sitting between them. The CDR3 is made up of 13 amino acids. The CDR3 is CASSSGGAGGYTF. The CDR3 DNA reads as TGTGCCAGCAGTAGCGGGGGGGCCGGGGGCTACACCTTC.

Only one count was recorded for this clone. The chain carries TRBV5-1 and TRBJ2-7; weak D call: TRBD1 (5 bases). The germline CDR1 and CDR2 sequences are SGHRS and YFSETQ. Trimming took off 5 bases at V and 5 bases at J, with 14 bases between the two ends. The CDR3 contains 13 residues. CDR3 DNA sequence: TGCGCCAGCAGAGAAGGGGCCGAGGACGAGCAGTACGTC. Its protein is CASREGAEDEQYV.

This clone came up a few times. The chain recombines TRBV5-4 with TRBJ1-2; TRBD1 aligns across 8 bases. With V trimmed by 1 base and J by 6 bases, 5 bases remained unmatched. The CDR3 covers 14 residues. The germline CDR1 and CDR2 sequences are SGHNT and YYREEE (reference sequence). CDR3 sequence: CASSLLTGADGYTF. CDR3 nucleotide sequence: TGTGCCAGCAGCTTGTTGACAGGGGCTGATGGCTACACCTTC.

The V gene is TRBV19, the J gene TRBJ1-3, with 7 bases matching TRBD1. This CDR3 has 14 residues. CDR1 LNHDA and CDR2 SQIVND come from the germline V gene (reference sequence). J was trimmed by 2 bases and V by 6 bases; bases with no gene match: 4. DNA for the CDR3: TGTGCCAGTAGCCCGGGGACAGCTGGAAACACCATATATTTT. Translated, it gives CASSPGTAGNTIYF.

The count of this clone is one. The chain recombines TRBV6-2 or TRBV6-3 with TRBJ2-5; no reliable D call. Germline V gene sequence: CDR1 MNHEY, CDR2 SVGEGT. V was shortened by 0 bases and J by 5 bases, with 16 bases between the two germline ends. This CDR3 region has 16 residues. The CDR3 is CASSYSRLARQETQYF. The CDR3 DNA is TGTGCCAGCAGTTACTCGAGGCTGGCGAGGCAGGAGACCCAGTACTTC.

The gene calls are TRBV18 and TRBJ1-6, with D maybe TRBD1 (5 bases). The CDR3 runs 14 residues. CDR1 KGHSH and CDR2 LQKENI come from the germline V gene. V was trimmed by 6 bases and J by 9 bases, leaving 15 bases between them. As DNA, the CDR3 is TGTGCCAGCTCTCCCGGCAGGGTGGGTTCACCCCTCCACTTT. Residues: CASSPGRVGSPLHF.

The chain carries TRBV6-2 or TRBV6-3 and TRBJ2-1; D uncertain. V was trimmed by 4 bases and J by 7 bases, leaving 11 bases between them. The CDR3 runs to 13 residues. The V gene's germline CDR1 is MNHEY and CDR2 SVGEGT. Here the CDR3 DNA reads TGTGCCAGCAGTTTAGTTGCGGATAATGAGCAGTTCTTC. Translation gives CASSLVADNEQFF.

This clone was seen just once. V is TRBV11-2 and J is TRBJ2-4; 7 bases are a match to TRBD1. V dropped 2 bases and J dropped 4; count of bases not matched to a gene: 2. The CDR3 covers 14 residues. Germline-derived CDR1 and CDR2 are SGHAT and FQNNGV. CDR3 bases: TGTGCCAGCAGCTTACAGGGGGAGAAAAACATTCAGTACTTC. This encodes CASSLQGEKNIQYF.

The rearrangement uses TRBV7-8 and TRBJ1-3; possibly TRBD1 for D (5 bases). Looked up from germline, CDR1 is SGHVS and CDR2 is FQNEAQ. This CDR3 contains 15 residues. The V end was cut by 4 bases, the J end by 1 base, with 11 bases between. CDR3 DNA: TGTGCCAGCAGCTCGAACCAGGGTTCTGGAAACACCATATATTTT. This sequence encodes CASSSNQGSGNTIYF. The full variable domain, in which reference TRBV7-8 and TRBJ1-3 provide the parts outside the CDR3, is GAGVSQSPRYKVAKRGQDVALRCDPISGHVSLFWYQQALGQGPEFLTYFQNEAQLDKSGLPSDRFFAERPEGSVSTLKIQRTQQEDSAVYLCASSSNQGSGNTIYFGEGSWLTVV.